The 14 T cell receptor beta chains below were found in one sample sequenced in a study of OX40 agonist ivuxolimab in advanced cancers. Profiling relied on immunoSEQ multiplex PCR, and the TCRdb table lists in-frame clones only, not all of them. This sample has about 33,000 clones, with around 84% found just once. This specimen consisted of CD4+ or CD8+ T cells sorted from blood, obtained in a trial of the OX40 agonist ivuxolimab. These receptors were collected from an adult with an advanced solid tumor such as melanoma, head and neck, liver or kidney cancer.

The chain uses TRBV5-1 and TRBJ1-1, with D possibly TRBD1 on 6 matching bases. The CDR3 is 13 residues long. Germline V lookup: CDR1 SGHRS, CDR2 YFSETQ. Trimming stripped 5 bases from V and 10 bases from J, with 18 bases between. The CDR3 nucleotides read TGCGCCAGCAGTCCAGGTGGGGGGCAAGGAGCTTTCTTT. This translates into CASSPGGGQGAFF.

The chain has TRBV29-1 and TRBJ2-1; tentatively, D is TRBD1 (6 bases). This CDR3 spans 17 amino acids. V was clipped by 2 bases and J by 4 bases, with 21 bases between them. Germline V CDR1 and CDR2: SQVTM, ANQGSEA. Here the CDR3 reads CSVEKPQGLGFYNEQFF. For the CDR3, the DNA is TGCAGCGTTGAAAAACCCCAGGGGCTGGGTTTTTACAATGAGCAGTTCTTC.

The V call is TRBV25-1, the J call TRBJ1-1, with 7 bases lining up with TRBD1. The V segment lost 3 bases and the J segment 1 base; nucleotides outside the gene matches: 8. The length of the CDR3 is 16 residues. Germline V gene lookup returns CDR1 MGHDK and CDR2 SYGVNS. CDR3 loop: CASSDEGALGNTEAFF. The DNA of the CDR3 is TGTGCCAGCAGTGACGAGGGGGCATTGGGGAACACTGAAGCTTTCTTT.

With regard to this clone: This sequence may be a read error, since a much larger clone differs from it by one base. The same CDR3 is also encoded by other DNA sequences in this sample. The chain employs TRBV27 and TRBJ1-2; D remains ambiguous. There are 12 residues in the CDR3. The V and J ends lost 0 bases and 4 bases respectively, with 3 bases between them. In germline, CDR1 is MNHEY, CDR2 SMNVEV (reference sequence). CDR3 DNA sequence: TGTGCCAGCAGTTTATCCGGCTATGGCTACACCTTC. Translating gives CASSLSGYGYTF.

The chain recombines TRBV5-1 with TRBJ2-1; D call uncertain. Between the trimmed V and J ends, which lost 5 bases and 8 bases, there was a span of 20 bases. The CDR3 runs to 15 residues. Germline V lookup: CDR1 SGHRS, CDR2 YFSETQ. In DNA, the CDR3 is TGCGCCAGCAGTCCTACCGCCGATCGTTTCTATGAGCAGTTCTTC. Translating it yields CASSPTADRFYEQFF.

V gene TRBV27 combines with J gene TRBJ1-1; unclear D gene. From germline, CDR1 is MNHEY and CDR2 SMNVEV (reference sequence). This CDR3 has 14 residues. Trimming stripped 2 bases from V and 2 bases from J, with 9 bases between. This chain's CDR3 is CASSLTGPNTEAFF. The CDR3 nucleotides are TGTGCCAGCAGTTTAACGGGCCCAAACACTGAAGCTTTCTTT.

The CDR3 loop is CASPARTGELFF. CDR3 in DNA: TGTGCCAGCCCAGCCCGCACCGGGGAGCTGTTTTTT. The rearrangement links TRBV28 to TRBJ2-2; D not resolved. Germline V gene lookup returns CDR1 MDHEN and CDR2 SYDVKM. The CDR3 runs 12 residues. The V end was cut by 8 bases, the J end by 4 bases, with 8 bases between.

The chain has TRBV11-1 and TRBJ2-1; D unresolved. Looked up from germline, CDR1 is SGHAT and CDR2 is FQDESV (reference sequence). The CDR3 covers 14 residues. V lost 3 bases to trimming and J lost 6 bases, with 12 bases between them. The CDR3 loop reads CASSFVGAPNEQFF. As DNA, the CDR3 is TGTGCCAGCAGCTTCGTAGGCGCTCCCAATGAGCAGTTCTTC.

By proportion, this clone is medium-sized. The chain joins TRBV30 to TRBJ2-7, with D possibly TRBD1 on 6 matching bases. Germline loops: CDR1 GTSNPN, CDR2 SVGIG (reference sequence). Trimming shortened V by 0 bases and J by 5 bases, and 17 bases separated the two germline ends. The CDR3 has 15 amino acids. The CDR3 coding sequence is TGTGCCTGGAGTGTACTGGGCAGGGGCCCCAACGAGCAGTACTTC. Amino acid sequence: CAWSVLGRGPNEQYF.

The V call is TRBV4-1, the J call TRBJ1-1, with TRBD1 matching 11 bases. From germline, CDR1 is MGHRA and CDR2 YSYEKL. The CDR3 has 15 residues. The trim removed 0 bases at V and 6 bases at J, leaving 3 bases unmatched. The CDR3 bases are TGCGCCAGCAGCCAAGAGGACAGGGGGCTTGCTGAAGCTTTCTTT. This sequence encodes CASSQEDRGLAEAFF.

The CDR3 DNA reads TGTGCCAGCAGCTCCCTCGGGAGGGAGAAAGAGACCCAGTACTTC. Its translation is CASSSLGREKETQYF. V usage is TRBV7-9 and J usage is TRBJ2-5, with 8 bases lining up with TRBD2. The J segment lost 3 bases and the V segment lost 4 bases, leaving 7 bases of the junction unmatched. The V gene's germline CDR1 is SEHNR and CDR2 FQNEAQ (reference sequence). This CDR3 comprises 15 residues.

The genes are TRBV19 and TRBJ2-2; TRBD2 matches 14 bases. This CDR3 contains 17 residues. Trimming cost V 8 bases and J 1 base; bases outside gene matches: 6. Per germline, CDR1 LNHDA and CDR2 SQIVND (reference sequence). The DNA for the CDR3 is TGTGCCAGTTGGGGACTAGCGGGGGCCCTGAACACCGGGGAGCTGTTTTTT. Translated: CASWGLAGALNTGELFF.

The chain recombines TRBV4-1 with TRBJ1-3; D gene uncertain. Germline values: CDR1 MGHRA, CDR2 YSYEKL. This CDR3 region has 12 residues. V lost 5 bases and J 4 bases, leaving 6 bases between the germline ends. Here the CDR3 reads CASSSLGNTIYF. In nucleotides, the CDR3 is TGCGCCAGCAGCTCTCTCGGAAACACCATATATTTT.

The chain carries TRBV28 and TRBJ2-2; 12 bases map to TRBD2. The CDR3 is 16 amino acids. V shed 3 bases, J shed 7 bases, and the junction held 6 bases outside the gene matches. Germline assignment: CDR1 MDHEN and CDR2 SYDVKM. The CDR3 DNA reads TGTGCCAGCAGTTTCCGACTAGCGGGAGTGATCGGGGAGCTGTTTTTT. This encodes CASSFRLAGVIGELFF.